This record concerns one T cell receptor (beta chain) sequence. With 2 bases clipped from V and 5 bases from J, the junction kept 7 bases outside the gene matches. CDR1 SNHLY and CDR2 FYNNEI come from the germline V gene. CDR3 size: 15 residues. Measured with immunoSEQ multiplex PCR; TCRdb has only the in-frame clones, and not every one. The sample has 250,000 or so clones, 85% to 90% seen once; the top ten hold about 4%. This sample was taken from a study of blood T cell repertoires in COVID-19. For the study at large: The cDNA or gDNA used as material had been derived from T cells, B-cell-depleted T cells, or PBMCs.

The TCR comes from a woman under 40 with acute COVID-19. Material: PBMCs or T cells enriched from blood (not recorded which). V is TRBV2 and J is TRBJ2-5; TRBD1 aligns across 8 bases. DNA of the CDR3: TGTGCCAGCAGTGAATTTGACAGGGGAGCCGAGACCCAGTACTTC. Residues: CASSEFDRGAETQYF.